These 18 T cell receptor beta chains came from one sample sequenced in a study of T cell changes during pregnancy in multiple sclerosis. Only in-frame clones appear in the TCRdb table, and some are missing; sequencing was by immunoSEQ multiplex PCR. The sample has about 55,000 clones, approximately 94% seen once. Specimen: CD8+ T cells from peripheral blood mononuclear cells, collected after pregnancy. The source of these receptors is a female donor with multiple sclerosis, enrolled in a pregnancy study.

This clone was seen only once. The rearrangement uses TRBV30 and TRBJ2-7; TRBD2 is a possible D gene (5 bases). This CDR3 contains 12 residues. Germline CDR1 and CDR2: GTSNPN and SVGIG (reference sequence). CDR3 bases: TGTGCAATTGACTATCTTTCCTACGAGCAGTACTTC. Amino acid sequence: CAIDYLSYEQYF.

The chain uses TRBV9 and TRBJ1-1; 7 nucleotides align to TRBD1. J lost 1 base, V lost 0 bases, and 6 bases had no gene match. CDR3 length equals 16 residues. Germline CDR1 reads SGDLS; CDR2 reads YYNGEE. CDR3 DNA: TGTGCCAGCAGCGTAGATGTCCGGACAGGGAACACTGAAGCTTTCTTT. This encodes CASSVDVRTGNTEAFF.

The genes are TRBV28 and TRBJ2-6; D unresolved. The CDR3 has 16 residues. With 5 bases removed from V and 4 bases from J, the gap between germline ends came to 15 bases. Germline CDR1 MDHEN, CDR2 SYDVKM. The CDR3 DNA sequence: TGTGCCAGCAGTCCCTCGACTGGGTGGGGGGCCAACGTCCTGACTTTC. The encoded protein is CASSPSTGWGANVLTF.

The chain couples TRBV9 to TRBJ2-2; tentative D call: TRBD2 (6 bases). Trimming stripped 1 base from V and 1 base from J, with 23 bases between. Germline V gene lookup returns CDR1 SGDLS and CDR2 YYNGEE. The CDR3 contains 20 residues. The CDR3 here is CASSVKINGGESLNTGELFF. CDR3 sequence (DNA): TGTGCCAGCAGCGTAAAAATCAACGGGGGAGAGTCGTTGAACACCGGGGAGCTGTTTTTT.

V is TRBV5-1 and J is TRBJ2-1; TRBD2 is a possible D gene (6 bases). CDR1 SGHRS and CDR2 YFSETQ come from the germline V gene. V was shortened by 2 bases and J by 1 base, with 7 bases between the two germline ends. The CDR3 spans 14 residues. The CDR3 sequence is CASSFAGSYNEQFF. CDR3 DNA sequence: TGCGCCAGCAGCTTCGCGGGGTCCTACAATGAGCAGTTCTTC.

J is TRBJ1-2 and V is TRBV27, with a weak D call TRBD1 (6 bases). This CDR3 is 17 amino acids long. Germline CDR1 is MNHEY and CDR2 is SMNVEV (reference sequence). Trimming shortened V by 0 bases and J by 2 bases, and 16 bases separated the two germline ends. The CDR3 loop is CASSLSGHTNPNYGYTF. The CDR3 DNA follows: TGTGCCAGCAGTTTATCGGGACATACTAATCCAAACTATGGCTACACCTTC.

CDR3 DNA sequence: TGTGCCAGCAGCGTAGAAGCAGGGTATGGAAACACCATATATTTT. Protein product: CASSVEAGYGNTIYF. The V and J genes are TRBV9 and TRBJ1-3; tentatively, D is TRBD1 (5 bases). Trimming pared 0 bases from V and 3 bases from J, leaving 10 bases between. CDR1 is SGDLS, CDR2 YYNGEE, per germline. This CDR3 is 15 amino acids long.

This chain links TRBV27 with TRBJ2-1; TRBD2 agrees at 7 bases. The CDR3 runs 14 residues. V lost 6 bases to trimming and J lost 6 bases; unmatched junction nucleotides: 8. Germline V CDR1 and CDR2: MNHEY, SMNVEV (reference sequence). CDR3 DNA: TGTGCCAGCAGCGATGCGGGAGCGGTCAATGAGCAGTTCTTC. Protein sequence: CASSDAGAVNEQFF.

About this clone: This specimen includes other DNA sequences encoding the same CDR3. The J gene is TRBJ1-1, the V gene TRBV19; tentative D call: TRBD1 (5 bases). The V end was cut by 6 bases, the J end by 1 base, with 6 bases between. From germline, CDR1 is LNHDA and CDR2 SQIVND (reference sequence). This CDR3 region has 12 residues. Written as DNA, the CDR3 is TGTGCCAGTAGCACAGGGAACACTGAAGCTTTCTTT. Translated: CASSTGNTEAFF.

The V gene is TRBV27, the J gene TRBJ1-1, with 8 positions matching TRBD1. CDR3 length: 14 residues. Germline assignment: CDR1 MNHEY and CDR2 SMNVEV (reference sequence). Losses at the gene ends were 8 bases for V and 0 bases for J; bases not matched to a gene: 5. The CDR3 here is CASRDRGLNTEAFF. The CDR3 DNA sequence: TGTGCCAGCCGAGACAGGGGCCTGAACACTGAAGCTTTCTTT.

This chain joins TRBV6-5 and TRBJ2-2; D remains unclear. The CDR3 extends over 15 amino acids. V was trimmed by 4 bases and J by 0 bases, leaving 9 bases between them. Germline V lookup: CDR1 MNHEY, CDR2 SVGAGI. This CDR3 is CASSLGMTNTGELFF. Here the CDR3 DNA reads TGTGCCAGCAGTTTGGGCATGACGAACACCGGGGAGCTGTTTTTT.

The chain has TRBV7-3 and TRBJ2-2; D unclear. V was shortened by 1 base and J by 1 base, with 10 bases between the two germline ends. The CDR3 sequence is 16 residues long. Germline V gene sequence: CDR1 SGHTA, CDR2 FQGTGA. CDR3 in amino acids: CASSLNDWQNTGELFF. In DNA form, the CDR3 reads TGTGCCAGCAGCTTAAATGACTGGCAGAACACCGGGGAGCTGTTTTTT.

This chain links TRBV30 with TRBJ1-5; maybe TRBD1 (6 bases). Germline lookup yields CDR1 GTSNPN and CDR2 SVGIG (reference sequence). Trimming pared 3 bases from V and 3 bases from J, leaving 9 bases between. CDR3 size: 13 residues. The CDR3 is CAWRAGDNQPQHF. The CDR3 bases are TGTGCCTGGAGGGCAGGGGACAATCAGCCCCAGCATTTT.

The chain links TRBV11-2 to TRBJ2-3; 8 nucleotides align to TRBD1. The CDR3 consists of 16 residues. CDR1 SGHAT and CDR2 FQNNGV come from the germline V gene. The junction had 8 bases not matched to a gene; V was cut back by 5 bases and J by 1 base. The CDR3 region has the DNA TGTGCCAGCAGCACCGACGGACAGGGCCGCACAGATACGCAGTATTTT. This encodes CASSTDGQGRTDTQYF.

This clone is a singleton in its sample. The CDR3 DNA follows: TGTGCCAGTAGTTCCTCCCCGGGGAACACTGAAGCTTTCTTT. Protein: CASSSSPGNTEAFF. The rearrangement uses TRBV19 and TRBJ1-1; no clear D. The length of the CDR3 is 14 residues. Germline V lookup: CDR1 LNHDA, CDR2 SQIVND (reference sequence). The ends were cut back, 5 bases at V and 1 base at J, with 11 bases in the middle.

The table lists this clone with a count of one. The J gene is TRBJ2-2, the V gene TRBV29-1; 8 bases align to TRBD1. Germline V gene lookup returns CDR1 SQVTM and CDR2 ANQGSEA. The junction had 10 bases not matched to a gene; V was cut back by 7 bases and J by 3 bases. The CDR3 sequence is 15 residues long. CDR3 DNA sequence: TGCAGCGCAGACCCGGGACAGGAATACACCGGGGAGCTGTTTTTT. This gives the protein CSADPGQEYTGELFF.

This chain joins TRBV27 and TRBJ2-5, with TRBD1 matching 10 bases. CDR3 length: 15 amino acids. Germline trimming cut 5 bases from V and 5 bases from J; bases unmatched to any gene: 8. CDR1 is MNHEY, CDR2 SMNVEV, per germline (reference sequence). Here the CDR3 reads CASSKGQGGVETQYF. The CDR3 nucleotides are TGTGCCAGCAGTAAAGGACAGGGGGGGGTTGAGACCCAGTACTTC.

This clone was recorded only once. The chain links TRBV27 to TRBJ1-1, with TRBD1 matching over 7 bases. The germline V gene has CDR1 MNHEY and CDR2 SMNVEV (reference sequence). J lost 1 base, V lost 6 bases, and 2 bases had no gene match. CDR3 length: 13 amino acids. CDR3 sequence: CASRRGRNTEAFF. CDR3 coding DNA: TGTGCCAGCAGGAGGGGGCGGAACACTGAAGCTTTCTTT.